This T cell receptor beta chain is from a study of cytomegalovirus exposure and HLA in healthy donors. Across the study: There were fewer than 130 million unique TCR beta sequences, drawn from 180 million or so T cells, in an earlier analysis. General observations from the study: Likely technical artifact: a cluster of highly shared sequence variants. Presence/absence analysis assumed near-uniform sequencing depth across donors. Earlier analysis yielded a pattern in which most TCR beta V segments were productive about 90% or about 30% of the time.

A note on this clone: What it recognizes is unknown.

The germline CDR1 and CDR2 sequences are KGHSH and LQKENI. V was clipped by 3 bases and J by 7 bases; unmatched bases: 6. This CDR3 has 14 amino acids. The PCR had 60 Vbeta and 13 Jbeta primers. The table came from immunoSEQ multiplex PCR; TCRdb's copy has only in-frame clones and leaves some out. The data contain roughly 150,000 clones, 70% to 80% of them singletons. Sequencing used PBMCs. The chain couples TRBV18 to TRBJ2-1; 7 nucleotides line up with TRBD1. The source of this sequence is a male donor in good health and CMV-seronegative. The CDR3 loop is CASSPGQYQNEQFF. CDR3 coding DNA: TGTGCCAGCTCACCGGGACAGTATCAGAATGAGCAGTTCTTC.